This record concerns one T cell receptor (beta chain) sequence. Its antigen is currently unknown. The data were taken from a study of identifying expanded T cells in peripheral blood. Study-wide findings and caveats: About 1.3 clones differed between technical replicates, versus about 17 and 20 over time.

The CDR3 runs 16 residues. Germline values: CDR1 SGHVS, CDR2 FQNEAQ. The ends were cut back, 5 bases at V and 2 bases at J, with 19 bases in the middle. This table comes from immunoSEQ multiplex PCR, and its TCRdb copy is limited to in-frame clones, with some not included. The data hold 90,000 or so clones, with around 90% observed a single time. V usage is TRBV7-8 and J usage is TRBJ2-7; a possible D gene is TRBD1 (6 bases). The specimen sequenced was blood. The sequence was collected from a person aged 18 to 75 in good health. The CDR3 reads CASSVSTTGYTYEQYF. CDR3 sequence (DNA): TGTGCCAGCAGCGTCTCCACCACAGGGTATACCTACGAGCAGTACTTC.